This T cell receptor (beta chain) was retrieved from a study of cytomegalovirus exposure and HLA in healthy donors. Overall study context: In a later analysis, it was reported that the roughly 130 validation repertoires had been produced on the same platform as the 500 to 850 repertoires belonging to the first cohort.

Trimming at V came to 4 bases and at J to 3 bases, leaving 5 bases not matched to a gene. From germline, CDR1 is MDHEN and CDR2 SYDVKM. This CDR3 is 15 amino acids long. This clone was counted between two and nine times. The antigen is unknown. Repertoires were generated with immunoSEQ multiplex PCR, while TCRdb's copy carries only in-frame clones and drops some. Altogether 120,000 or so clones are present, 88% being singletons, with the ten largest covering around 2%. Study-wide results and caveats: The CMV antigen specificity of a few CMV-associated chains was confirmed through in vitro analysis. Reportedly, cytomegalovirus status was diagnosed with high sensitivity and specificity.

Source material: PBMCs. The clonotype originates from a man aged 18 to 29 in good health and CMV-seronegative. This chain uses TRBV28 with TRBJ2-1; TRBD1 agrees at 8 bases. In DNA form, the CDR3 reads TGTGCCAGCAGTTCCGGGACAGGACTCTACAATGAGCAGTTCTTC. Translated: CASSSGTGLYNEQFF.